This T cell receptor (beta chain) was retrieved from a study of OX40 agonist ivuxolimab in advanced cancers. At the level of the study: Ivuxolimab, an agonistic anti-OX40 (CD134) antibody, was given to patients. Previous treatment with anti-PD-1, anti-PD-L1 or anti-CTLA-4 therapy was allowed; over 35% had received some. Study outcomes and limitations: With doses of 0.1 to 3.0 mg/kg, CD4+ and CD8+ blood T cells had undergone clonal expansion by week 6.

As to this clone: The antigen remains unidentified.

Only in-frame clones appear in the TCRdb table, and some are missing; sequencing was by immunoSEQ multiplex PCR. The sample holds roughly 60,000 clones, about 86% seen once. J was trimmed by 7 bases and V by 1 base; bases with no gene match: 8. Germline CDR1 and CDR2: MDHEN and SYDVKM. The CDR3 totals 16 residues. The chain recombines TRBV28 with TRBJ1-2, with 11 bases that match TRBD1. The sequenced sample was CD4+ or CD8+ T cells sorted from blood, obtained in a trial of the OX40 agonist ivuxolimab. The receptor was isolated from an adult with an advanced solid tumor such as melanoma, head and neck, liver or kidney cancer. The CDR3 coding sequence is TGTGCCAGCAGTTTATCCGAGGGACAGGGGGTTGCTGGCTACACCTTC. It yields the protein CASSLSEGQGVAGYTF.